This T cell receptor beta chain came from a study of blood T cell repertoires in COVID-19. About the research overall: Sites across the United States, Italy and Spain contributed samples from acute and convalescent COVID-19. Nucleic acid was either cDNA or gDNA, and it came from T cells, B-cell-depleted T cells, or PBMCs.

As processed by the authors: Nucleated cell number was recorded as an estimate derived from reference gene primer amplification. TCRdb's copy holds only in-frame clones and misses some; the assay was immunoSEQ multiplex PCR. V and J calls and clone size are those listed in that table; D and trimming were worked out from the DNA. The data contain over 250,000 clones, roughly 88% of them singletons. This TCR was sampled from a woman between 65 and 79 years old with acute or convalescent COVID-19. Sequencing was done on a sample of peripheral blood.

In nucleotides, the CDR3 is TGTGCCAGCAGTGAAGGGAACAGGGGGTACGAGCAGTACTTC. This sequence encodes CASSEGNRGYEQYF. The chain links TRBV2 to TRBJ2-7, with 8 bases that match TRBD1. Trimming at V came to 1 base and at J to 4 bases, leaving 3 bases not matched to a gene. CDR1 is SNHLY and CDR2 is FYNNEI in the germline V gene. The CDR3 has 14 amino acids.